Following are 17 T cell receptor beta chains from one sample sequenced in a study of T cell changes during pregnancy in multiple sclerosis (dated by TCRdb to between 2018 and 2021). Library preparation employed the immunoSEQ multiplex PCR assay. TCRdb provides this immuneACCESS table in a form limited to in-frame rearrangements. Some clones are lacking; in checked studies, under half of them reflect an unresolved V gene, and why the rest are absent is not known. The table for this sample lists 100,000 or so clones; roughly 91% of them were counted only once. The ten biggest clones cover roughly 4.5% of the sample. Sequencing was performed on peripheral blood, taken in the first trimester of pregnancy. These receptors were collected from a female donor with multiple sclerosis, enrolled in a pregnancy study.

V usage is TRBV6-5 and J usage is TRBJ1-5; TRBD1 is a possible D gene (5 bases). The V and J ends lost 0 bases and 4 bases respectively, with 10 bases between them. Germline V lookup: CDR1 MNHEY, CDR2 SVGAGI. The CDR3 sequence is 15 residues long. The CDR3 DNA reads as TGTGCCAGCAGTTACTCATGGGGGGAGAATCAGCCCCAGCATTTT. This codes for CASSYSWGENQPQHF.

This clone has just one count. The genes are TRBV7-9 and TRBJ2-3; TRBD1 matches at 9 bases. The ends lost 1 base at V and 4 bases at J; junction bases unmatched: 6. This CDR3 comprises 16 residues. The germline gives CDR1 SEHNR, CDR2 FQNEAQ (reference sequence). CDR3 loop: CASSLGDRAVADTQYF. The CDR3 nucleotides read TGTGCCAGCAGCTTAGGGGACAGGGCCGTCGCAGATACGCAGTATTTT.

This chain joins TRBV4-1 and TRBJ1-1, with D maybe TRBD1 (5 bases). This CDR3 spans 16 amino acids. Trimming took 4 bases from V and 5 from J, leaving 20 bases between them. Germline assignment: CDR1 MGHRA and CDR2 YSYEKL. Written as DNA, the CDR3 is TGCGCCAGCAGCCCCCTAGGGCAGGGAAGAGGAACTGAAGCTTTCTTT. This encodes CASSPLGQGRGTEAFF.

Only one count was recorded for this clone. A much larger clone lies one base from this, so it may be a read error. Additional DNA sequences in this sample encode the identical CDR3. The J gene is TRBJ2-1, the V gene TRBV19, with TRBD1 matching 8 bases. The CDR3 has 12 amino acids. Germline V gene lookup returns CDR1 LNHDA and CDR2 SQIVND (reference sequence). CDR3 bases: TGTGCCAGTCGGGACAGGTACAATGAACAGTTCTTC. This codes for CASRDRYNEQFF.

This sequence joins TRBV5-1 and TRBJ2-7, with TRBD1 matching 7 bases. The V and J ends lost 4 bases and 3 bases, in that order; junction bases with no gene match: 7. Looked up from germline, CDR1 is SGHRS and CDR2 is YFSETQ. CDR3 length: 14 residues. The CDR3 DNA reads TGCGCCAGCAGCCAAGGACAGGATTTCTACGAGCAGTACTTC. Amino acids: CASSQGQDFYEQYF.

V and J are TRBV4-1 and TRBJ2-1, with D uncertain. This CDR3 contains 14 residues. Trimming shortened V by 3 bases and J by 7 bases, and 13 bases separated the two germline ends. CDR1 is MGHRA and CDR2 is YSYEKL in the germline V gene. The CDR3 DNA is TGCGCCAGCAGCCAGAAAATAAGCTGGAATGAGCAGTTCTTC. As protein: CASSQKISWNEQFF.

The chain recombines TRBV6-5 with TRBJ2-7; the D gene is possibly TRBD2 (6 bases). V shed 6 bases and J shed 5 bases, with 20 bases lying between them. The CDR3 length is 15 residues. Germline V gives CDR1 MNHEY, CDR2 SVGAGI. CDR3 in DNA: TGTGCCAGCAGGCCAGGCGTCGGGGGTCCCAACGAGCAGTACTTC. Residues: CASRPGVGGPNEQYF.

The chain employs TRBV13 and TRBJ2-5; 9 bases fit TRBD1. The CDR3 is made up of 15 amino acids. V trimming: 2 bases; J trimming: 5 bases; junction bases outside the gene matches: 6. Germline lookup yields CDR1 PRHDT and CDR2 FYEKMQ (reference sequence). The CDR3 coding sequence is TGTGCCAGCAGCTTAACCGGGACAGGGTTCGAGACCCAGTACTTC. Protein: CASSLTGTGFETQYF.

The J gene is TRBJ1-4, the V gene TRBV10-2; no clear D gene. Germline CDR1 reads WSHSY; CDR2 reads SAAADI. V dropped 0 bases and J dropped 4 bases, with 6 bases sitting between them. There are 14 residues in the CDR3. The DNA for the CDR3 is TGCGCCAGCAGTGAGTCGGAGGTTAATGAAAAACTGTTTTTT. This translates into CASSESEVNEKLFF.

The genes are TRBV27 and TRBJ1-2, with 12 bases matching TRBD1. The V segment lost 3 bases and the J segment 7 bases; nucleotides outside the gene matches: 9. This CDR3 spans 16 amino acids. Germline-derived CDR1 and CDR2 are MNHEY and SMNVEV (reference sequence). The CDR3 bases are TGTGCCAGCAGTTTTTTTCCGGGACAGGGGGCGTCTGGCTACACCTTC. As protein: CASSFFPGQGASGYTF.

The chain couples TRBV6-6 to TRBJ1-2; possibly TRBD1 for D (5 bases). The germline gives CDR1 MNHNY, CDR2 SVGAGI (reference sequence). The CDR3 is 16 residues long. Deletions cut 7 bases from V and 8 bases from J, with 26 bases between. The CDR3, as DNA: TGTGCCAGCACCCTGGGGAATTCCAGGGCAATAGGAGGCTACACCTTC. Translating it yields CASTLGNSRAIGGYTF.

CDR3 loop: CSVGTGANYGYTF. The CDR3 DNA is TGCAGCGTTGGGACGGGAGCTAACTATGGCTACACCTTC. The genes are TRBV29-1 and TRBJ1-2; D is unresolved. Trimming took off 4 bases at V and 0 bases at J, with 9 bases between the two ends. The CDR3 spans 13 residues. Germline V gives CDR1 SQVTM, CDR2 ANQGSEA.

The count of this clone is one. This chain links TRBV7-3 with TRBJ1-1; tentative D call: TRBD1 (6 bases). With 10 bases removed from V and 5 bases from J, the gap between germline ends came to 20 bases. CDR1 is SGHTA, CDR2 FQGTGA, per germline. CDR3 length equals 14 residues. The CDR3 DNA is TGTGCCACCTCACTAAATACAGGGCTTACTGAAGCTTTCTTT. Translating gives CATSLNTGLTEAFF.

The V call is TRBV11-2, the J call TRBJ2-2; D unresolved. The CDR3 length is 13 residues. V shed 1 base and J shed 5 bases, with 5 bases lying between them. Germline loops: CDR1 SGHAT, CDR2 FQNNGV. This CDR3 reads CASSLVRTGELFF. DNA of the CDR3: TGTGCCAGCAGCTTAGTGCGAACCGGGGAGCTGTTTTTT.

This sequence joins TRBV4-1 and TRBJ2-1; 7 nucleotides agree with TRBD2. The length of the CDR3 is 16 residues. The germline CDR1 and CDR2 sequences are MGHRA and YSYEKL. The trim removed 3 bases at V and 2 bases at J, leaving 7 bases unmatched. The CDR3 bases are TGCGCCAGCAGCCACCCAAGCGGGGCAGCCTACAATGAGCAGTTCTTC. Translating gives CASSHPSGAAYNEQFF.

This chain links TRBV7-8 with TRBJ1-1; a weak D match, TRBD1 (6 bases). Trimming stripped 3 bases from V and 7 bases from J, with 15 bases between. Germline CDR1 and CDR2: SGHVS and FQNEAQ. The CDR3 runs to 14 residues. CDR3 sequence reads: CASSFLRQASEAFF. The CDR3, as DNA: TGTGCCAGCAGCTTTTTAAGACAGGCGAGTGAAGCTTTCTTT.

The chain links TRBV11-2 to TRBJ2-2; TRBD2 matches 8 bases. CDR3 length: 15 amino acids. Per the germline V gene, CDR1 is SGHAT and CDR2 is FQNNGV. V lost 7 bases to trimming and J lost 0 bases; unmatched junction nucleotides: 4. In DNA, the CDR3 is TGTGCCAGCACCACGGGACTAGCGAACACCGGGGAGCTGTTTTTT. Encoded protein: CASTTGLANTGELFF. Drawing the rest from reference TRBV11-2 and TRBJ2-2, the complete variable domain is EAGVAQSPRYKIIEKRQSVAFWCNPISGHATLYWYQQILGQGPKLLIQFQNNGVVDDSQLPKDRFSAERLKGVDSTLKIQPAKLEDSAVYLCASTTGLANTGELFFGEGSRLTVL.